The source of this T cell receptor (beta chain) is a study of cytomegalovirus exposure and HLA in healthy donors. Study observations and caveats: In an earlier analysis, productive rearrangement rates for most beta V segments clustered near 87% or 30%. Among TCR beta chains, those listed as cytomegalovirus-associated numbered under 200. With later analysis, a missense DCLRE1C variant became linked to TCR beta V- and J-gene trimming.

Primers: 60 Vbeta forward and 13 Jbeta reverse. The repertoire was sequenced with immunoSEQ multiplex PCR; TCRdb's copy has only in-frame clones and lacks some. The table shows about 180,000 clones, with 70% to 90% occurring only once. It was healthy bone marrow donors who served as donors. This clone was observed a single time. Its target is unknown. Germline V gene sequence: CDR1 MDHEN, CDR2 SYDVKM. V lost 1 base, J lost 2 bases, and 9 bases lay in between. The CDR3 is 15 residues long. This chain links TRBV28 with TRBJ1-5, with a tentative D call TRBD1 (5 bases). The TCR originated in a woman under 40 in good health and CMV-seronegative. Sequencing was carried out using PBMCs. CDR3: CASSLSLGGNQPQHF. In DNA, the CDR3 is TGTGCCAGCAGTTTATCCTTAGGGGGCAATCAGCCCCAGCATTTT.